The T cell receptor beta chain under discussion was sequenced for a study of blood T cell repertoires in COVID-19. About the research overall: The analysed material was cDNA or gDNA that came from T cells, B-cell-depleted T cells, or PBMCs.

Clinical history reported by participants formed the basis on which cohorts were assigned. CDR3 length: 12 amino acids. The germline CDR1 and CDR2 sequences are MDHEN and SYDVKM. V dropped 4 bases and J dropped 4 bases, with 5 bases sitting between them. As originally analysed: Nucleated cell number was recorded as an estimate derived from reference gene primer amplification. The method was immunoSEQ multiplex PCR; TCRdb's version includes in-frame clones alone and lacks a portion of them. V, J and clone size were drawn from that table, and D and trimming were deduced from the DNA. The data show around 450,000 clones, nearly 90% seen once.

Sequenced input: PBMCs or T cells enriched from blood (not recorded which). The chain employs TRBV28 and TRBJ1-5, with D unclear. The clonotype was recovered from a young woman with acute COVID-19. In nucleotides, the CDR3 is TGTGCCAGCAGTTCTCTTAATCAGCCCCAGCATTTT. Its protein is CASSSLNQPQHF.